The 18 T cell receptor beta chains below come from one sample, sequenced in a study of beta chain bispecific antibodies for T cell cancers. TCRdb processed the 5' RACE reads anew with MiXCR; each CDR3 protein has one entry. The profile shows about 20,000 distinct CDR3 sequences, over 2% of them singletons. Their recognized antigens are unknown. Study-wide findings and caveats: Normal T cells contributed less of the targeted TRBV signal than the leukemia cells did.

Expansion lasted approximately 3 days, with either anti-CD3 antibody OKT3 or CD3/CD28 beads. Source material: healthy donor T cells cultured with leukemia cells. The receptors shown here come from a human donor in good health. Some clones in this sample may be carry-over from other donors' samples.

This clonotype has a count of ten or more. This chain connects TRBV7-2 to TRBJ1-5; D ambiguous. Deletions cut 4 bases from V and 0 bases from J, with 10 bases between. The CDR3 spans 15 residues. Germline CDR1 reads SGHTA; CDR2 reads FQGNSA. The CDR3 reads CASSSLGLSNQPQHF. In DNA, the CDR3 is TGTGCCAGCAGCTCCCTCGGCCTTAGCAATCAGCCCCAGCATTTT.

This clonotype has at least ten counts. In DNA form, the CDR3 reads TGTGCCAGCAGCTTAGACTTAGTTGAGACCCAGTACTTC. Protein product: CASSLDLVETQYF. This chain uses TRBV7-7 with TRBJ2-5; no definite D call. This CDR3 region has 13 residues. The V end lost 1 base, the J end lost 5 bases, and 8 bases lay between the germline ends. In germline, CDR1 is SSHAT, CDR2 FNYEAQ (reference sequence).

This clonotype was found many times. This chain joins TRBV20-1 and TRBJ2-7, with 7 bases fitting TRBD1. The CDR3 contains 13 residues. Germline loops: CDR1 DFQATT, CDR2 SNEGSKA (reference sequence). The V and J ends lost 1 base and 2 bases, in that order; junction bases with no gene match: 2. The CDR3 nucleotides read TGCAGTGCTAGAGGGACAGGAACCTACGAGCAGTACTTC. Protein: CSARGTGTYEQYF.

This clonotype has a count of ten or more. The chain joins TRBV6-1 to TRBJ2-1; the D gene is possibly TRBD2 (5 bases). The length of the CDR3 is 14 residues. Between the trimmed V and J ends, which lost 6 bases and 4 bases, there was a span of 13 bases. Germline CDR1 is MNHNS and CDR2 is SASEGT. The CDR3 bases are TGTGCCAGCAGGACCGCTCCGGGGTACAATGAGCAGTTCTTC. The encoded protein is CASRTAPGYNEQFF.

This clonotype was seen many times. J is TRBJ2-1 and V is TRBV5-1; D gene uncertain. This CDR3 is built from 13 residues. Per the germline V gene, CDR1 is SGHRS and CDR2 is YFSETQ. Trimming removed 1 base at V and 9 bases at J, with 11 bases between. The CDR3 sequence: CASSLYSVLEQFF. The CDR3, as DNA: TGCGCCAGCAGCTTGTATTCAGTCCTTGAGCAGTTCTTC.

The rearrangement joins TRBV11-3 to TRBJ2-1; no reliable D call. V dropped 1 base and J dropped 0 bases, with 13 bases sitting between them. The CDR3 extends over 17 amino acids. Germline V gives CDR1 SGHNT, CDR2 YENEEA. CDR3 protein: CASSLVAGKNSYNEQFF. The CDR3, as DNA: TGTGCCAGCAGCTTAGTCGCTGGCAAGAACTCCTACAATGAGCAGTTCTTC.

The J gene is TRBJ1-5, the V gene TRBV19, with unresolved D. This CDR3 comprises 13 residues. Germline loops: CDR1 LNHDA, CDR2 SQIVND (reference sequence). With 0 bases removed from V and 5 bases from J, the gap between germline ends came to 5 bases. Written as DNA, the CDR3 is TGTGCCAGTAGTATAGATGACTATCAGCCCCAGCATTTT. The encoded protein is CASSIDDYQPQHF.

This clonotype was detected a few times. This sequence joins TRBV7-9 and TRBJ1-1, with 7 bases lining up with TRBD1. Germline lookup yields CDR1 SEHNR and CDR2 FQNEAQ (reference sequence). The CDR3 loop spans 15 amino acids. After removal of 3 bases from V and 5 bases from J, the junction contained 9 bases not matched to a gene. CDR3: CASSFNRGPGTEAFF. The CDR3 nucleotides are TGTGCCAGCAGCTTTAACAGGGGCCCGGGGACTGAAGCTTTCTTT.

This clonotype appeared many times. The chain carries TRBV19 and TRBJ2-3; 7 bases line up with TRBD2. This CDR3 region has 15 residues. V lost 6 bases to trimming and J lost 8 bases; unmatched junction nucleotides: 14. The germline V gene has CDR1 LNHDA and CDR2 SQIVND (reference sequence). In DNA form, the CDR3 reads TGTGCCAGTAGCGAGGGTAGCGGGCCTGGGGGTACGCAGTATTTT. It codes for CASSEGSGPGGTQYF.

This clonotype was recorded many times. The gene calls are TRBV18 and TRBJ2-7, with a possible D match to TRBD2 (6 bases). Germline assignment: CDR1 KGHSH and CDR2 LQKENI. V was pared by 5 bases and J by 3 bases, with 26 bases between. CDR3 length: 18 residues. CDR3 loop: CASSTTPGVGTQFYEQYF. The CDR3 region has the DNA TGTGCCAGCTCAACCACCCCGGGAGTAGGGACCCAGTTCTACGAGCAGTACTTC. The full variable domain, with the rest looked up from reference TRBV18 and TRBJ2-7, is NAGVMQNPRHLVRRRGQEARLRCSPMKGHSHVYWYRQLPEEGLKFMVYLQKENIIDESGMPKERFSAEFPKEGPSILRIQQVVRGDSAAYFCASSTTPGVGTQFYEQYFGPGTRLTVT.

The sample holds a few counts of this clonotype. The V call is TRBV19, the J call TRBJ1-1; D may be TRBD1 (5 bases). This CDR3 spans 13 amino acids. Per the germline V gene, CDR1 is LNHDA and CDR2 is SQIVND (reference sequence). V lost 5 bases, J lost 3 bases, and 10 bases lay in between. The CDR3 coding sequence is TGTGCCAGTAGTCCTGGACATTACACTGAAGCTTTCTTT. It encodes CASSPGHYTEAFF. The whole variable domain, filled in from reference TRBV19 and TRBJ1-1, reads DGGITQSPKYLFRKEGQNVTLSCEQNLNHDAMYWYRQDPGQGLRLIYYSQIVNDFQKGDIAEGYSVSREKKESFPLTVTSAQKNPTAFYLCASSPGHYTEAFFGQGTRLTVV.

This clonotype was counted between two and nine times. The chain recombines TRBV20-1 with TRBJ2-3; D perhaps matches TRBD2 (6 bases). This CDR3 spans 14 amino acids. V was clipped by 2 bases and J by 4 bases, with 13 bases between them. Germline CDR1 DFQATT, CDR2 SNEGSKA (reference sequence). The CDR3 sequence: CSARRTSSADTQYF. In DNA form, the CDR3 reads TGCAGTGCTAGACGAACTAGCTCAGCAGATACGCAGTATTTT.

This clonotype occurred many times. The chain recombines TRBV10-3 with TRBJ1-2; no firm D call. CDR1 and CDR2 from the germline V gene are ENHRY and SYGVKD. Trimming left V 2 bases short and J 3 bases short, with 7 bases between. The CDR3 spans 13 residues. The CDR3 DNA sequence: TGTGCCATCAGTGAGACGGCGTACTATGGCTACACCTTC. This codes for CAISETAYYGYTF.

This clonotype was detected ten times or more. The CDR3 bases are TGCGCCAGCAGCCTTAGTGCAGATACGCAGTATTTT. Translation: CASSLSADTQYF. The V call is TRBV5-1, the J call TRBJ2-3; D is unclear. The CDR3 spans 12 residues. Germline lookup yields CDR1 SGHRS and CDR2 YFSETQ. The V end was cut by 4 bases, the J end by 4 bases, with 7 bases between.

Ten or more counts support this clonotype. This sequence joins TRBV28 and TRBJ1-1; unclear D gene. The CDR3 loop spans 17 amino acids. V gave up 6 bases and J gave up 1 base, with 21 bases separating them. CDR1 MDHEN and CDR2 SYDVKM come from the germline V gene. Written as DNA, the CDR3 is TGTGCCAGCAGCCAAACAAAGGAATCGTATTCGAACACTGAAGCTTTCTTT. Amino acid sequence: CASSQTKESYSNTEAFF.

This clonotype was counted ten times or more. The V call is TRBV5-6, the J call TRBJ1-5, with TRBD1 matching 9 bases. Germline V CDR1 and CDR2: SGHDT, YYEEEE. The trim removed 5 bases at V and 0 bases at J, leaving 9 bases unmatched. The CDR3 covers 17 residues. The CDR3, as DNA: TGTGCCAGCAGTTGGGACAGGGAACCCTATAGCAATCAGCCCCAGCATTTT. Protein: CASSWDREPYSNQPQHF.

This clonotype was counted many times. The chain employs TRBV27 and TRBJ2-2; TRBD1 might be the D (6 bases). This CDR3 comprises 15 residues. Looked up from germline, CDR1 is MNHEY and CDR2 is SMNVEV (reference sequence). V gave up 1 base and J gave up 1 base, with 7 bases separating them. CDR3 loop: CASSLLGGNTGELFF. CDR3 bases: TGTGCCAGCAGTTTATTAGGGGGGAACACCGGGGAGCTGTTTTTT.

A note on this clonotype: One base away lies a much larger clone, so this may be a sequencing read error. The chain employs TRBV14 and TRBJ2-3, with 7 bases lining up with TRBD1. Germline V lookup: CDR1 SGHDN, CDR2 FVKESK. V lost 5 bases and J lost 1; bases outside the gene matches: 3. This CDR3 contains 14 residues. In nucleotides, the CDR3 is TGTGCCAGCAGCGCACAGGGGCGCACAGATACGCAGTATTTT. Amino acids: CASSAQGRTDTQYF.